A selection of T cell receptor beta chains follows, all from one sample in a study of blood T cells in healthy people across ages. TCRdb called the 5' RACE reads again in MiXCR, with one record for every CDR3 protein. The top ten clones hold about 7.7% of a sample with roughly 1,700,000 distinct CDR3 sequences, roughly 27% of them seen once. Specimen: blood. Receptors originate from a woman aged 25 to 39 in good health. CDR3s include the opening cysteine and the closing phenylalanine or tryptophan. The D gene is left open where the match is weak. The size entry is marked missing in some rows and otherwise reads once, few, many or a size class.

CSVGWGFGDEQFF,TGCAGCGTTGGGTGGGGTTTTGGCGATGAGCAGTTCTTC,NA,TRBJ2-1,TRBV29-1,NA
CASSTRPAGTSTDTQYF,TGTGCCAGCAGCACCCGACCAGCGGGAACGAGCACAGATACGCAGTATTTT,NA,TRBJ2-3,TRBV5-4,TRBD2
CASRTTGTGGTDTQYF,TGTGCCAGCAGGACAACCGGGACAGGGGGCACAGATACGCAGTATTTT,few,TRBJ2-3,TRBV6-1,TRBD1
CASSQVAGGLYNEQFF,TGTGCCAGCAGCCAAGTAGCGGGGGGGCTGTACAATGAGCAGTTCTTC,few,TRBJ2-1,TRBV14,TRBD2
CASSVSLSEGLSSEQYF,TGTGCCAGCAGCGTATCCCTCAGTGAGGGGTTATCCTCCGAGCAGTACTTC,few,TRBJ2-7,TRBV9,NA
CAIGRSPDGYGYTF,TGTGCCATCGGCCGATCACCCGACGGCTATGGCTACACCTTC,few,TRBJ1-2,TRBV10-3,NA
CSARVGPDNEQFF,TGCAGTGCCAGAGTTGGACCAGACAATGAGCAGTTCTTC,NA,TRBJ2-1,TRBV20-1,NA
CAHSGGNNQPQHF,TGTGCCCACTCCGGGGGGAACAATCAGCCCCAGCATTTT,NA,TRBJ1-5,TRBV10-3,NA
CASSLGISEEQYF,TGTGCCAGCAGCTTAGGGATTTCGGAAGAGCAGTACTTC,NA,TRBJ2-7,TRBV7-9,NA
CSVEVSQENYGYTF,TGCAGCGTTGAAGTATCGCAGGAAAACTATGGCTACACCTTC,NA,TRBJ1-2,TRBV29-1,NA
CASSPTGGVIGEQYF,TGTGCCAGCAGCCCAACAGGGGGCGTGATAGGAGAGCAGTACTTC,few,TRBJ2-5,TRBV7-6,TRBD1
CASRPRGQGGYTF,TGTGCCAGCAGGCCCAGGGGGCAAGGTGGCTACACCTTC,NA,TRBJ1-2,TRBV28,TRBD1
CASSYSSPGTSYEQYF,TGTGCCAGCAGCTACAGCTCGCCGGGGACCTCCTACGAGCAGTACTTC,few,TRBJ2-7,TRBV11-2,NA
CASSVSVNGPDTQYF,TGTGCCAGCAGCGTTAGCGTCAATGGCCCAGATACGCAGTATTTT,NA,TRBJ2-3,TRBV7-2,NA
CASSPLYFTDTQYF,TGTGCCAGCAGCCCCCTCTACTTCACAGATACGCAGTATTTT,NA,TRBJ2-3,TRBV11-2,NA
CASSLISATNEKLFF,TGTGCCAGCAGTTTGATCTCTGCAACTAATGAAAAACTGTTTTTT,few,TRBJ1-4,TRBV28,NA
CATSDGTAEQYF,TGTGCCACCAGTGATGGGACAGCCGAGCAGTACTTC,NA,TRBJ2-7,TRBV24-1,TRBD1
CAAGRDSNSNQPQHF,TGTGCCGCCGGCCGGGACAGCAATAGCAATCAGCCCCAGCATTTT,few,TRBJ1-5,TRBV10-3,TRBD1
CAGSLEGSDLYNEQFF,TGTGCCGGCAGCTTGGAGGGTTCCGATCTTTACAATGAGCAGTTCTTC,NA,TRBJ2-1,TRBV7-2,NA
CASSRPAPEQYF,TGTGCCAGCAGCCGCCCCGCCCCCGAGCAGTACTTC,few,TRBJ2-7,TRBV5-5,NA